Shown below are 20 T cell receptor beta chains from a single sample sequenced in a study of cytomegalovirus exposure and HLA in healthy donors. The protocol was immunoSEQ multiplex PCR, while the TCRdb copy is restricted to in-frame clones and leaves out a portion. The sample carries roughly 200,000 clones, around nine tenths recorded once. Sequencing was performed on PBMCs. These receptors came from a man aged 30 to 45 in good health and CMV-seropositive.

This clone appeared a few times. The V and J genes are TRBV5-4 and TRBJ1-1; D gene uncertain. Germline CDR1 SGHNT, CDR2 YYREEE (reference sequence). V shed 0 bases and J shed 4 bases, with 4 bases lying between them. The CDR3 contains 12 residues. DNA of the CDR3: TGTGCCAGCAGCTTGGGTGTCACTGAAGCTTTCTTT. It translates to CASSLGVTEAFF.

This rearrangement joins TRBV25-1 to TRBJ2-2; D not certain. V lost 8 bases and J 7 bases, leaving 8 bases between the germline ends. From germline, CDR1 is MGHDK and CDR2 SYGVNS. CDR3 size: 11 residues. CDR3 nucleotide sequence: TGTGCCAGCGCTGAGATCGGGGAGCTGTTTTTT. Its protein is CASAEIGELFF. Looking up the rest from reference TRBV25-1 and TRBJ2-2 gives the full variable domain: EADIYQTPRYLVIGTGKKITLECSQTMGHDKMYWYQQDPGMELHLIHYSYGVNSTEKGDLSSESTVSRIRTEHFPLTLESARPSHTSQYLCASAEIGELFFGEGSRLTVL.

This chain uses TRBV5-1 with TRBJ1-2, with D perhaps TRBD1 (6 bases). Trimming left V 4 bases short and J 0 bases short, with 13 bases between. This CDR3 has 15 amino acids. CDR1 SGHRS and CDR2 YFSETQ come from the germline V gene. The CDR3 spells CASSITTGANYGYTF. CDR3 bases: TGCGCCAGCAGCATTACGACAGGAGCTAACTATGGCTACACCTTC. Based on the CDR3 plus reference TRBV5-1 and TRBJ1-2, the full variable domain is KAGVTQTPRYLIKTRGQQVTLSCSPISGHRSVSWYQQTPGQGLQFLFEYFSETQRNKGNFPGRFSGRQFSNSRSEMNVSTLELGDSALYLCASSITTGANYGYTFGSGTRLTVV.

The CDR3 sequence is CSARDHQGQFF. CDR3 nucleotide sequence: TGCAGTGCTAGAGATCATCAGGGGCAGTTCTTC. The chain combines TRBV20-1 with TRBJ2-1, with a tentative D call TRBD1 (5 bases). V shed 0 bases and J shed 12 bases, with 9 bases lying between them. The CDR3 has 11 residues. Germline V gene lookup returns CDR1 DFQATT and CDR2 SNEGSKA (reference sequence).

The chain carries TRBV10-3 and TRBJ2-7, with 7 nucleotides matching TRBD1. The ends lost 4 bases at V and 3 bases at J; junction bases unmatched: 0. Germline loops: CDR1 ENHRY, CDR2 SYGVKD. The CDR3 has 12 residues. In DNA form, the CDR3 reads TGTGCCATCAGTGGACAGGGCTACGAGCAGTACTTC. This translates into CAISGQGYEQYF.

The V and J genes are TRBV9 and TRBJ2-1; 9 bases map to TRBD2. The junction had 8 bases not matched to a gene; V was cut back by 0 bases and J by 7 bases. Germline V gene sequence: CDR1 SGDLS, CDR2 YYNGEE. The CDR3 length is 16 residues. DNA of the CDR3: TGTGCCAGCAGCGTAGCCCCTGCGGGGGGGCAAAATGAGCAGTTCTTC. This gives the protein CASSVAPAGGQNEQFF.

V is TRBV5-4 and J is TRBJ2-3, with 7 bases identical to TRBD2. V lost 4 bases to trimming and J lost 5 bases; unmatched junction nucleotides: 13. CDR3 length: 16 residues. Per the germline V gene, CDR1 is SGHNT and CDR2 is YYREEE (reference sequence). The CDR3 loop reads CASSDPSGPARDTQYF. CDR3 DNA: TGTGCCAGCAGCGACCCTAGCGGTCCGGCAAGAGATACGCAGTATTTT.

This chain uses TRBV27 with TRBJ1-1, with D perhaps TRBD1 (6 bases). CDR3 size: 13 residues. Between the trimmed V and J ends, which lost 4 bases and 7 bases, there was a span of 13 bases. CDR1 MNHEY and CDR2 SMNVEV come from the germline V gene (reference sequence). The CDR3 DNA sequence: TGTGCCAGCAGTTCCCCCCCGACAGGTGAAGCTTTCTTT. Its protein product is CASSSPPTGEAFF.

This clone was counted a few times. This sequence joins TRBV7-6 and TRBJ1-2; D is uncertain. Germline V gene sequence: CDR1 SGHVS, CDR2 FNYEAQ. The length of the CDR3 is 17 residues. The V and J ends lost 1 base and 4 bases respectively, with 19 bases between them. The CDR3 loop is CASSLEPGVPALYGYTF. CDR3 coding DNA: TGTGCCAGCAGCTTAGAACCAGGCGTTCCGGCTCTCTATGGCTACACCTTC.

This clone was seen only a few times. This chain links TRBV11-3 with TRBJ2-5; perhaps TRBD1 as D (6 bases). With 4 bases removed from V and 1 base from J, the gap between germline ends came to 13 bases. The CDR3 sequence is 15 residues long. Looked up from germline, CDR1 is SGHNT and CDR2 is YENEEA. CDR3 amino acids: CASSSGDRLQETQYF. Written as DNA, the CDR3 is TGTGCCAGCAGCTCAGGGGACCGCCTCCAAGAGACCCAGTACTTC.

The gene calls are TRBV28 and TRBJ1-5; D remains ambiguous. Trimming shortened V by 3 bases and J by 5 bases, and 11 bases separated the two germline ends. Germline CDR1 reads MDHEN; CDR2 reads SYDVKM. CDR3 length: 14 residues. The CDR3 region is CASSLGPVDQPQHF. The CDR3 nucleotides are TGTGCCAGCAGTTTGGGTCCTGTCGATCAGCCCCAGCATTTT.

This clone was detected a few times. The gene calls are TRBV7-2 and TRBJ1-6; D is uncertain. Trimming cost V 1 base and J 10 bases, with 14 bases left between them. The CDR3 length is 15 residues. Germline V CDR1 and CDR2: SGHTA, FQGNSA. The CDR3 here is CASSLDGGTSSPLHF. The CDR3 bases are TGTGCCAGCAGCTTAGATGGAGGTACTAGCTCACCCCTCCACTTT.

The chain recombines TRBV28 with TRBJ1-3; 12 positions agree with TRBD1. The germline V gene encodes CDR1 MDHEN and CDR2 SYDVKM. The CDR3 is 16 residues long. The J segment lost 4 bases and the V segment lost 5 bases, leaving 6 bases of the junction unmatched. The CDR3 here is CASSLRGQGAGNTIYF. In nucleotides, the CDR3 is TGTGCCAGCAGTCTTAGGGGACAGGGGGCAGGAAACACCATATATTTT.

This clone was picked up a small number of times. J is TRBJ2-2 and V is TRBV9, with 16 bases lining up with TRBD2. This CDR3 has 19 amino acids. Trimming removed 4 bases from V and 4 bases from J; junction bases left unmatched: 10. Germline loops: CDR1 SGDLS, CDR2 YYNGEE. The CDR3 is CASSTPPGTSGRGTGELFF. In DNA form, the CDR3 reads TGTGCCAGCAGCACGCCCCCCGGGACTAGCGGGAGGGGCACCGGGGAGCTGTTTTTT.

This sequence joins TRBV18 and TRBJ1-5; TRBD1 matches 7 bases. Germline assignment: CDR1 KGHSH and CDR2 LQKENI. Germline trimming cut 5 bases from V and 2 bases from J; bases unmatched to any gene: 3. The CDR3 length is 14 residues. The CDR3 DNA sequence: TGTGCCAGCTCATCGGGGACAGGCAATCAGCCCCAGCATTTT. It encodes CASSSGTGNQPQHF.

This rearrangement joins TRBV4-3 to TRBJ2-7, with D possibly TRBD2 on 5 matching bases. V was trimmed by 0 bases and J by 6 bases, leaving 9 bases between them. In germline, CDR1 is LGHNA, CDR2 YSLEER. This CDR3 region has 13 residues. The CDR3 loop is CASSQESGGEQYF. The CDR3 DNA is TGCGCCAGCAGCCAAGAAAGCGGAGGCGAGCAGTACTTC.

V is TRBV7-2 and J is TRBJ1-5; weak D call: TRBD1 (5 bases). The V gene lost 5 bases and the J gene lost 7 bases, with 15 bases spanning the gap. Germline lookup yields CDR1 SGHTA and CDR2 FQGNSA. The CDR3 runs 14 residues. CDR3 sequence (DNA): TGTGCCAGCAGCCCAACCACGGGGCTCCAGCCCCAGCATTTT. As protein: CASSPTTGLQPQHF.

V usage is TRBV6-6 and J usage is TRBJ2-5; D might be TRBD2 (6 bases). Trimming shortened V by 1 base and J by 4 bases, and 10 bases separated the two germline ends. The germline gives CDR1 MNHNY, CDR2 SVGAGI (reference sequence). The CDR3 is made up of 14 amino acids. CDR3 in DNA: TGTGCCAGCAGTTACTGGGCGCGGGGAGAGACCCAGTACTTC. Translating it yields CASSYWARGETQYF.

The rearrangement links TRBV19 to TRBJ2-7; 9 bases fit TRBD1. J was trimmed by 2 bases and V by 7 bases; bases with no gene match: 3. CDR3 length equals 13 residues. Germline V gene lookup returns CDR1 LNHDA and CDR2 SQIVND (reference sequence). Written as DNA, the CDR3 is TGTGCCAGTAAACAGGGGGCGACCTACGAGCAGTACTTC. This translates into CASKQGATYEQYF.

The V and J genes are TRBV4-3 and TRBJ2-2; D unclear. The CDR3 spans 15 residues. CDR1 is LGHNA, CDR2 YSLEER, per germline. Trimming cost V 0 bases and J 6 bases, with 11 bases left between them. CDR3 in amino acids: CASSQDYLVAGELFF. DNA of the CDR3: TGCGCCAGCAGCCAAGATTACCTTGTGGCCGGGGAGCTGTTTTTT.